This TCR beta chain was captured in a study of blood T cell repertoires in COVID-19. Study context: Samples of COVID-19 (acute and convalescent) were obtained from the United States, Italy and Spain.

The CDR3 extends over 11 amino acids. J was trimmed by 13 bases and V by 4 bases; bases with no gene match: 6. The method was immunoSEQ multiplex PCR; TCRdb's version includes in-frame clones alone and lacks a portion of them. The sample yields more than 200,000 clones, 65% to 85% seen once. Residents of approximately 25 US areas, aged roughly 18 to 90 years, made up the participants. Allocation to cohorts depended on clinical history reported by the participants. This TCR derives from a man aged 30-40 years with acute COVID-19. V gene TRBV12-3 or TRBV12-4 combines with J gene TRBJ1-2, with 7 bases fitting TRBD1. The sequenced sample consisted of PBMCs or T cells enriched from blood (not recorded which). DNA of the CDR3: TGTGCCAGCAGTTCTACAGGGGTCTGCACCTTC. It specifies CASSSTGVCTF.